This T cell receptor beta chain is drawn from a study of naive and memory T cell subsets. Overall study findings and caveats: There was no ground truth to check naive and memory subset results. Diversity fell and Gini index rose from naive through CM, EM, EMRA.

A remark on this clonotype: What it binds is not known.

CD4+ T cell IFNgamma after overnight CMV lysate exposure gave donor CMV status. Both TRBC1 and TRBC2 were covered by a beta constant-region primer of two equimolar oligonucleotides. The ligated cDNA underwent four PCR rounds using SP2 and nested alpha and beta constant-region primers. An oligonucleotide with the SP2 primer and a 12-nucleotide UMI was ligated to the cDNA 3' end. TCRdb fed the UMI-ligation and nested PCR reads into MiXCR, producing one record per CDR3 protein. Here the sample spans about 120,000 distinct CDR3 sequences, 35% to 40% being singletons. With V trimmed by 6 bases and J by 4 bases, 14 bases remained unmatched. The CDR3 sequence is 17 residues long. The germline CDR1 and CDR2 sequences are LGHDT and YNNKEL (reference sequence).

The sequence derives from a human donor in good health. The chain uses TRBV3-1 and TRBJ2-3; 9 positions match TRBD1. The sequencing input was central memory CD4+ T cells from blood. The CDR3 is CASSQRRGTGSADTQYF. DNA for the CDR3: TGTGCCAGCAGTCAAAGACGCGGGACAGGGTCGGCAGATACGCAGTATTTT.